Sequencing of this TCR beta chain was carried out in a study of PD-1 and CTLA-4 blockade in melanoma. The method was immunoSEQ multiplex PCR; TCRdb's version includes in-frame clones alone and lacks a portion of them. In the table there are fewer than 35,000 clones, 88% of which are singletons. CDR3 size: 14 residues. Trimming pared 0 bases from V and 4 bases from J, leaving 12 bases between. CDR1 is SQVTM and CDR2 is ANQGSEA in the germline V gene. The TCR comes from a human donor with melanoma. The V gene is TRBV29-1, the J gene TRBJ1-2, with D tentatively TRBD1 (5 bases). Sequencing used CD8+ T cells from peripheral blood, obtained from a patient given anti-PD-1 treatment. Here the CDR3 reads CSVEEEGWRYGYTF. In DNA, the CDR3 is TGCAGCGTTGAAGAGGAGGGGTGGCGCTATGGCTACACCTTC.